The 21 T cell receptor beta chains presented below share a single source sample, sequenced in a study of beta chain features in type 1 diabetes. Expressed TCRB transcripts were sequenced because the entire RNA isolate underwent reverse transcription. The assay was immunoSEQ multiplex PCR, and TCRdb's table has in-frame clones only and misses some. This table holds around 250,000 clones, 25% to 30% found once. The sequencing sample was made of central memory CD4+ T cells from blood. These receptors all come from a man aged 25-45 years in good health.

This clone was seen more than once but under ten times. CDR3 DNA: TGTGCCAGCTCACCGGAGGGGGGACTAGCGGGAGATACGCAGTATTTT. This encodes CASSPEGGLAGDTQYF. The gene calls are TRBV18 and TRBJ2-3; TRBD2 aligns across 12 bases. V was pared by 3 bases and J by 5 bases, with 6 bases of the junction left unmatched. The CDR3 is 16 residues long. Per the germline V gene, CDR1 is KGHSH and CDR2 is LQKENI.

This clone was counted only a few times. The chain has TRBV29-1 and TRBJ2-7; a weak D match, TRBD1 (5 bases). Germline CDR1 reads SQVTM; CDR2 reads ANQGSEA. This CDR3 is 12 amino acids long. Trimming removed 6 bases at V and 0 bases at J, with 9 bases between. Written as DNA, the CDR3 is TGCAGCGTCGCGGACAACTCCTACGAGCAGTACTTC. Translating gives CSVADNSYEQYF.

This clone was detected only a few times. This chain links TRBV5-1 with TRBJ2-3, with 13 bases aligning to TRBD2. Germline loops: CDR1 SGHRS, CDR2 YFSETQ. The CDR3 loop spans 14 amino acids. V trimming: 3 bases; J trimming: 7 bases; junction bases outside the gene matches: 2. The CDR3 nucleotides are TGCGCCAGCAGCTCGACTAGCGGGGGGTATACGCAGTATTTT. This translates into CASSSTSGGYTQYF.

A few counts support this clone. The chain links TRBV29-1 to TRBJ2-5, with D perhaps matching TRBD1 (6 bases). Germline V CDR1 and CDR2: SQVTM, ANQGSEA. The CDR3 spans 13 residues. V lost 2 bases, J lost 5 bases, and 12 bases lay in between. The CDR3 protein is CSVETGFGETQYF. CDR3 DNA: TGCAGCGTTGAAACAGGGTTTGGGGAGACCCAGTACTTC.

This clone was counted at least ten times. Other DNA sequences in the sample encode the same CDR3. This chain links TRBV7-2 with TRBJ2-7, with 10 bases that match TRBD2. Germline CDR1 reads SGHTA; CDR2 reads FQGNSA. This CDR3 comprises 15 residues. The V segment lost 1 base and the J segment 2 bases; nucleotides outside the gene matches: 2. The CDR3 DNA reads TGTGCCAGCAGCTTAGGACTAGCGGGTACCTACGAGCAGTACTTC. Encoded protein: CASSLGLAGTYEQYF.

This clone was observed a few times. The genes are TRBV18 and TRBJ2-1; the match to TRBD2 covers 10 bases. Germline CDR1 and CDR2: KGHSH and LQKENI. Trimming cost V 3 bases and J 7 bases; bases outside gene matches: 3. The CDR3 runs to 14 residues. CDR3 nucleotide sequence: TGTGCCAGCTCACCTAGCGGGGGGCGGAATGAGCAGTTCTTC. This gives the protein CASSPSGGRNEQFF.

Details on this clone: A clone one base away is much larger, so this may be a read error. This specimen includes other DNA sequences encoding the same CDR3. The genes are TRBV5-1 and TRBJ1-2; no clear D. CDR3 size: 12 residues. Germline CDR1 is SGHRS and CDR2 is YFSETQ. The V gene lost 5 bases and the J gene lost 3 bases, with 8 bases spanning the gap. The CDR3 DNA reads as TGCGCCAGCAGTCACGGGGACTATGGCTACACCTTC. Amino acid sequence: CASSHGDYGYTF. Complete variable domain (other parts from reference TRBV5-1 and TRBJ1-2): KAGVTQTPRYLIKTRGQQVTLSCSPISGHRSVSWYQQTPGQGLQFLFEYFSETQRNKGNFPGRFSGRQFSNSRSEMNVSTLELGDSALYLCASSHGDYGYTFGSGTRLTVV.

This clone was observed a few times. This sequence joins TRBV4-2 and TRBJ2-7; 10 positions agree with TRBD1. V gave up 0 bases and J gave up 4 bases; unmatched junction bases: 3. Germline V lookup: CDR1 LGHNA, CDR2 YNFKEQ. The CDR3 is 15 amino acids. CDR3 sequence (DNA): TGTGCCAGCAGCCAAGAGGGACAGGGGCGTTACGAGCAGTACTTC. Translated, it gives CASSQEGQGRYEQYF.

This clone was found a few times. Other DNA sequences within the sample encode an identical CDR3. This chain joins TRBV7-2 and TRBJ2-3; D unclear. Trimming stripped 1 base from V and 3 bases from J, with 8 bases between. Germline CDR1 SGHTA, CDR2 FQGNSA. This CDR3 is built from 14 residues. The DNA of the CDR3 is TGTGCCAGCAGCTTAGGACCTAGTACAGATACGCAGTATTTT. Its protein is CASSLGPSTDTQYF.

This clone was recorded a few times. This sample also contains other DNA sequences that code for the same CDR3. The chain links TRBV5-1 to TRBJ1-6; 7 nucleotides align to TRBD1. This CDR3 contains 13 residues. After removal of 4 bases from V and 7 bases from J, the junction contained 2 bases not matched to a gene. Germline V CDR1 and CDR2: SGHRS, YFSETQ. CDR3 sequence reads: CASSRDRNSPLHF. DNA for the CDR3: TGCGCCAGCAGCAGGGACAGAAATTCACCCCTCCACTTT.

This clone has only a few counts. The V call is TRBV29-1, the J call TRBJ2-2, with D uncertain. The CDR3 is 13 residues long. CDR1 SQVTM and CDR2 ANQGSEA come from the germline V gene. V lost 4 bases and J lost 5, with 11 bases in between. This CDR3 is CSVGLGQTGELFF. In DNA, the CDR3 is TGCAGCGTTGGTCTCGGGCAAACCGGGGAGCTGTTTTTT.

The rearrangement uses TRBV2 and TRBJ1-5; a possible D gene is TRBD1 (5 bases). The CDR3 is made up of 14 amino acids. V lost 3 bases, J lost 6 bases, and 12 bases lay in between. Germline lookup yields CDR1 SNHLY and CDR2 FYNNEI. CDR3 region: CASSERQGPQPQHF. CDR3 sequence (DNA): TGTGCCAGCAGTGAGAGGCAGGGTCCTCAGCCCCAGCATTTT. Full variable domain (remainder filled in from reference TRBV2 and TRBJ1-5): EPEVTQTPSHQVTQMGQEVILRCVPISNHLYFYWYRQILGQKVEFLVSFYNNEISEKSEIFDDQFSVERPDGSNFTLKIRSTKLEDSAMYFCASSERQGPQPQHFGDGTRLSIL.

The sample holds a few counts of this clone. The chain employs TRBV7-2 and TRBJ2-5, with TRBD2 matching over 9 bases. The CDR3 extends over 16 amino acids. Germline CDR1 SGHTA, CDR2 FQGNSA. V trimming: 4 bases; J trimming: 7 bases; junction bases outside the gene matches: 13. Here the CDR3 DNA reads TGTGCCAGCAGCTCGAATAATCCGGGACTAGCAGGGACCCAGTACTTC. As protein: CASSSNNPGLAGTQYF.

On this clone itself: A read error likely explains this, since a far larger clone differs by one base. This sequence joins TRBV18 and TRBJ2-7, with TRBD1 as a possible D gene (6 bases). The CDR3 covers 15 residues. Germline-derived CDR1 and CDR2 are KGHSH and LQKENI. CDR3 in DNA: TGTTCCAGCTCACCCGGGGCGGACAGTTCTTACGAGCAGTACTTC. Protein: CSSSPGADSSYEQYF. The full variable domain, completed using reference TRBV18 and TRBJ2-7, is NAGVMQNPRHLVRRRGQEARLRCSPMKGHSHVYWYRQLPEEGLKFMVYLQKENIIDESGMPKERFSAEFPKEGPSILRIQQVVRGDSAAYFCSSSPGADSSYEQYFGPGTRLTVT.

The chain is built from TRBV6-4 and TRBJ2-1, with TRBD1 as a possible D gene (6 bases). Per the germline V gene, CDR1 is MRHNA and CDR2 is SNTAGT. Trimming cost V 1 base and J 15 bases, with 10 bases left between them. This CDR3 is built from 11 residues. CDR3: CASSDWGLWFF. The CDR3 DNA sequence: TGTGCCAGCAGTGACTGGGGGCTTTGGTTCTTC.

The chain links TRBV30 to TRBJ1-5; D remains unclear. Germline CDR1 and CDR2: GTSNPN and SVGIG (reference sequence). The CDR3 covers 13 residues. Between the trimmed V and J ends, which lost 3 bases and 2 bases, there was a span of 8 bases. The CDR3 DNA sequence: TGTGCCTGGAGCTTGAGGGGCAATCAGCCCCAGCATTTT. Translating it yields CAWSLRGNQPQHF. The full variable domain, with the rest looked up from reference TRBV30 and TRBJ1-5, is SQTIHQWPATLVQPVGSPLSLECTVEGTSNPNLYWYRQAAGRGLQLLFYSVGIGQISSEVPQNLSASRPQDRQFILSSKKLLLSDSGFYLCAWSLRGNQPQHFGDGTRLSIL.

The chain has TRBV18 and TRBJ2-3; D unresolved. Germline CDR1 is KGHSH and CDR2 is LQKENI. The CDR3 has 13 residues. V lost 1 base, J lost 5 bases, and 7 bases lay in between. The CDR3 DNA is TGTGCCAGCTCACCACTACTGGGAGATACGCAGTATTTT. It is translated as CASSPLLGDTQYF.

This chain links TRBV30 with TRBJ2-7; TRBD2 is a possible D gene (6 bases). CDR1 GTSNPN and CDR2 SVGIG come from the germline V gene (reference sequence). The CDR3 runs to 13 residues. The ends were cut back, 6 bases at V and 4 bases at J, with 16 bases in the middle. This CDR3 is CACPRDGGYEQYF. For the CDR3, the DNA is TGTGCCTGCCCCCGGGACGGAGGGTACGAGCAGTACTTC.

This chain joins TRBV5-6 and TRBJ1-2, with 7 bases matching TRBD1. From germline, CDR1 is SGHDT and CDR2 YYEEEE. The CDR3 runs 16 residues. V trimming: 0 bases; J trimming: 4 bases; junction bases outside the gene matches: 9. DNA of the CDR3: TGTGCCAGCAGCTTGGGACAGGGATTTATTGGCTATGGCTACACCTTC. Translating gives CASSLGQGFIGYGYTF. Filled out from reference TRBV5-6 and TRBJ1-2, the complete variable domain reads DAGVTQSPTHLIKTRGQQVTLRCSPKSGHDTVSWYQQALGQGPQFIFQYYEEEERQRGNFPDRFSGHQFPNYSSELNVNALLLGDSALYLCASSLGQGFIGYGYTFGSGTRLTVV.

On this clone itself: Different DNA sequences within this sample yield the same CDR3. CDR3 sequence: CASSQESGSGYTF. Written as DNA, the CDR3 is TGTGCCAGCAGCCAAGAATCAGGGAGCGGCTACACCTTC. J is TRBJ1-2 and V is TRBV4-2; TRBD1 might be the D (5 bases). CDR1 and CDR2 from the germline V gene are LGHNA and YNFKEQ. Trimming left V 0 bases short and J 8 bases short, with 10 bases between. CDR3 length equals 13 residues.

The V call is TRBV28, the J call TRBJ2-7; 13 bases match TRBD2. Germline V CDR1 and CDR2: MDHEN, SYDVKM. CDR3 length: 14 residues. V gave up 4 bases and J gave up 4 bases; unmatched junction bases: 1. CDR3 coding DNA: TGTGCCAGCAGTTCGACTAGCGGGAGGTACGAGCAGTACTTC. It encodes CASSSTSGRYEQYF.